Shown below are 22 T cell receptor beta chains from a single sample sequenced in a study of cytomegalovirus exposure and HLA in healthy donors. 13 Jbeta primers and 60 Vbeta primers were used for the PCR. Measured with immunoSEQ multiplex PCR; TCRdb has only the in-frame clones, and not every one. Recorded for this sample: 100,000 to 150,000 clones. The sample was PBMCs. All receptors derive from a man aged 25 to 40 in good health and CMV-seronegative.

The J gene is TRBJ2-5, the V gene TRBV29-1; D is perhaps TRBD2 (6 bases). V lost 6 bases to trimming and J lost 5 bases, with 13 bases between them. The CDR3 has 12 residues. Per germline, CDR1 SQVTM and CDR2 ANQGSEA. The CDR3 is CSVRLVGETQYF. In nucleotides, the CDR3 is TGCAGCGTGCGACTAGTCGGGGAGACCCAGTACTTC.

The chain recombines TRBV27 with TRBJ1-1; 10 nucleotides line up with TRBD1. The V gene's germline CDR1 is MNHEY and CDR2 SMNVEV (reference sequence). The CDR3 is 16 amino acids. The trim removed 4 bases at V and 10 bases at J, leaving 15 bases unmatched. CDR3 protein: CASSSSTGGATVVAFF. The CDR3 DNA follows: TGTGCCAGCAGTTCCTCGACAGGGGGCGCAACGGTGGTAGCTTTCTTT.

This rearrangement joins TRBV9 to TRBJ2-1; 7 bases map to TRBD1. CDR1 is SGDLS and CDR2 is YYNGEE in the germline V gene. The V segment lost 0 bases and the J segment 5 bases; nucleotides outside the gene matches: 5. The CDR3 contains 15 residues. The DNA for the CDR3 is TGTGCCAGCAGCGTAGACGGCCAGGGGGACAATGAGCAGTTCTTC. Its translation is CASSVDGQGDNEQFF.

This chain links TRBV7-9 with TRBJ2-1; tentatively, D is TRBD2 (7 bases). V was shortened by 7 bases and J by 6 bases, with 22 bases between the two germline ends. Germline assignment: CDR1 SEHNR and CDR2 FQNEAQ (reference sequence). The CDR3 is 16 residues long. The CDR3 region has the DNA TGTGCCAGCACCCCTACGGGGGGCCTAGCGATCAATGAGCAGTTCTTC. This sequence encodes CASTPTGGLAINEQFF.

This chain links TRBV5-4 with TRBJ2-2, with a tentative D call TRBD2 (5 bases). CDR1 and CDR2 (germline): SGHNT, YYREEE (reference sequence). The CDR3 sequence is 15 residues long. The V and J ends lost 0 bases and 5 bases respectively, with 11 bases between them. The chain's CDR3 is CASSLGGKKTGELFF. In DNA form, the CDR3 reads TGTGCCAGCAGCTTGGGAGGGAAGAAAACCGGGGAGCTGTTTTTT.

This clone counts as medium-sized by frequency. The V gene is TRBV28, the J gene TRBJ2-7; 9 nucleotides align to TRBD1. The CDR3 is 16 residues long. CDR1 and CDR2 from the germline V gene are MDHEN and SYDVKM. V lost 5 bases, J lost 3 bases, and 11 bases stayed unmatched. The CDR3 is CASSPSSRTGDYEQYF. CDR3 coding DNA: TGTGCCAGCAGTCCCTCTTCTCGGACAGGGGACTACGAGCAGTACTTC.

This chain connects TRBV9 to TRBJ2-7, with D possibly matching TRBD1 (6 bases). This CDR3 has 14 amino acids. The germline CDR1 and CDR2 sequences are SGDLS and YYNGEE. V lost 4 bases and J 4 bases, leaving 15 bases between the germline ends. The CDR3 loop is CASSPQGRVYEQYF. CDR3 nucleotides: TGTGCCAGCAGCCCCCAGGGGAGAGTGTACGAGCAGTACTTC.

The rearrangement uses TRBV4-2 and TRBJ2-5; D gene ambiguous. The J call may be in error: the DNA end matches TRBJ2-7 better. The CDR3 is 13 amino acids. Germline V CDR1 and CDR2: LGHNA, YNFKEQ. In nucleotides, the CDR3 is TGTGCCAGCAGCTACCGGGTTTCCTACGAGCAGTACTTC. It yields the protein CASSYRVSYEQYF.

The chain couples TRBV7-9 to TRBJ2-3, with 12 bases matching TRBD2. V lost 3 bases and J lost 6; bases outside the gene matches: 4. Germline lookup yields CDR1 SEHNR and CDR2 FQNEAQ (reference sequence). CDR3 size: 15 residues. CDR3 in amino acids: CASSFLAGGRDTQYF. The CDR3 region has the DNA TGTGCCAGCAGCTTCCTAGCGGGAGGGCGTGATACGCAGTATTTT.

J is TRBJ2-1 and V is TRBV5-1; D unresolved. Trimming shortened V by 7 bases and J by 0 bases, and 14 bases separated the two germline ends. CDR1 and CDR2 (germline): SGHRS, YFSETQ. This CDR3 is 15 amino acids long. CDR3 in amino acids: CASHITQSSYNEQFF. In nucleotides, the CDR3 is TGCGCCAGCCATATTACACAGAGCTCCTACAATGAGCAGTTCTTC.

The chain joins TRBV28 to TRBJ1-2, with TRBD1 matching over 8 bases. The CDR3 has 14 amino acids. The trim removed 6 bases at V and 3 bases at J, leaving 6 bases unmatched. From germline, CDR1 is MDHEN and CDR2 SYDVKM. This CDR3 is CASRPLDRDYGYTF. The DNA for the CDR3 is TGTGCCAGCAGACCCTTGGACAGGGACTATGGCTACACCTTC.

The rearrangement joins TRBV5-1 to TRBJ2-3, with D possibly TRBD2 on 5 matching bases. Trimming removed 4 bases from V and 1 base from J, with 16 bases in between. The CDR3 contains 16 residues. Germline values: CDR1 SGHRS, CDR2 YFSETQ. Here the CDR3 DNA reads TGCGCCAGCAGCGCCTCGGGGTGGACCGGCACAGATACGCAGTATTTT. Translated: CASSASGWTGTDTQYF.

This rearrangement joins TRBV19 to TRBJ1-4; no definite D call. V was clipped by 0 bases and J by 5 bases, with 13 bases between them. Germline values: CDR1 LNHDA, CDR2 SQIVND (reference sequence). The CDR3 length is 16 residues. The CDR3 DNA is TGTGCCAGTAGTATAGATGGAGGAATCGAAAATGAAAAACTGTTTTTT. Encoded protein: CASSIDGGIENEKLFF.

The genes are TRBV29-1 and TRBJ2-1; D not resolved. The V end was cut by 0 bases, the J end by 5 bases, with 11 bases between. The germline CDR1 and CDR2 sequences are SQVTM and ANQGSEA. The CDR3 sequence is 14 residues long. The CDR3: CSVEEPWLNNEQFF. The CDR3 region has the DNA TGCAGCGTTGAAGAGCCCTGGCTTAACAATGAGCAGTTCTTC.

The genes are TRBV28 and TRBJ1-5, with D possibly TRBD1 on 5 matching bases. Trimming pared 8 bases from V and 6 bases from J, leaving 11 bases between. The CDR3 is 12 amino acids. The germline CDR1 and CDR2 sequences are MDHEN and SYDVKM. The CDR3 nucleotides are TGTGCCAGCCGGAGCGGGGCTCAGCCCCAGCATTTT. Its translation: CASRSGAQPQHF. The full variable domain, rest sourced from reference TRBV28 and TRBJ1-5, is DVKVTQSSRYLVKRTGEKVFLECVQDMDHENMFWYRQDPGLGLRLIYFSYDVKMKEKGDIPEGYSVSREKKERFSLILESASTNQTSMYLCASRSGAQPQHFGDGTRLSIL.

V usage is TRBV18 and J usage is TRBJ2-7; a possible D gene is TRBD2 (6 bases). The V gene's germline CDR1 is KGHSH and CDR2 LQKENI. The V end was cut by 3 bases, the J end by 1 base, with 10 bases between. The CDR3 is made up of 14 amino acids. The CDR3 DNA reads TGTGCCAGCTCACCGAGGACTAATTCCTACGAGCAGTACTTC. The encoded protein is CASSPRTNSYEQYF.

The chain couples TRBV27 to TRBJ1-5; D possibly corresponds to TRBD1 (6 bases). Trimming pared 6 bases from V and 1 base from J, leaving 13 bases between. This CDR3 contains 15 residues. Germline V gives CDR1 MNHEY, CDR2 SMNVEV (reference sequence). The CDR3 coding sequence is TGTGCCAGCAGGCCCCAGGGGTTGAGCAATCAGCCCCAGCATTTT. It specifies CASRPQGLSNQPQHF.

CDR3 DNA: TGTGCCAGCTCACCACCCTACTCCGGACGGGGGGACGAGCAGTACTTC. As protein: CASSPPYSGRGDEQYF. The chain employs TRBV18 and TRBJ2-7; the match to TRBD2 covers 7 bases. J lost 5 bases, V lost 0 bases, and 10 bases had no gene match. The CDR3 has 16 amino acids. From germline, CDR1 is KGHSH and CDR2 LQKENI.

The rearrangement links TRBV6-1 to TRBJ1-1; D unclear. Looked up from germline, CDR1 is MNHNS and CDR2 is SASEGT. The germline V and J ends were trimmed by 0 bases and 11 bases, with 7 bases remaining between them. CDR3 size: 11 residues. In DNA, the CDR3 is TGTGCCAGCAGTGAAGCGCTTCGGGCTTTCTTT. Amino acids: CASSEALRAFF.

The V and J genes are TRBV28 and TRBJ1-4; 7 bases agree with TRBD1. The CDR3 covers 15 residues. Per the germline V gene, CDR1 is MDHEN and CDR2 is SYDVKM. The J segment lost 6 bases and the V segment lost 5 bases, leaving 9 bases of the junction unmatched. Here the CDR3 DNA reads TGTGCCAGCAGTCTCCCCGGACAGGAACATGAAAAACTGTTTTTT. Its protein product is CASSLPGQEHEKLFF.

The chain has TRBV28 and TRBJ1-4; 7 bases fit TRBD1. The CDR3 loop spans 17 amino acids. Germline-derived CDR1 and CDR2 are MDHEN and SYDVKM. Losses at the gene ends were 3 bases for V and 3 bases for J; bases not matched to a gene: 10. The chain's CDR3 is CASSFMGQGVANEKLFF. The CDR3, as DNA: TGTGCCAGCAGTTTTATGGGGCAGGGGGTTGCTAATGAAAAACTGTTTTTT.

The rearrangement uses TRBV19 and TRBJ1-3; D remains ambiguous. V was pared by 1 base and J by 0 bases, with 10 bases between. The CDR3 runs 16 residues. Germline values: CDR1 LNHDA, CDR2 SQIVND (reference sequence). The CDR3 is CASSIGRLTSGNTIYF. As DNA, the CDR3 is TGTGCCAGTAGTATAGGCAGGTTGACCTCTGGAAACACCATATATTTT.